Reported below is one T cell receptor (beta chain). Its antigen is unidentified. From the 5' RACE reads, TCRdb called clonotypes with MiXCR, one entry per CDR3 protein. This table has about 530,000 distinct CDR3 sequences, about 16% appearing once. The record originates from a study of identical twins. J gave up 0 bases and V 3 bases, and 3 bases lay outside the gene matches. This CDR3 contains 15 residues. Per germline, CDR1 SGHVS and CDR2 FQNEAQ. Points from the study as a whole: Out-of-frame alpha sequences common to twins were enriched for low generation probability.

The same data also contributed to another study, on yellow fever vaccine responses in identical twins.

The specimen was CD4+ T cells sorted from blood. The sequence was obtained from a woman younger than 35 in good health. This chain uses TRBV7-8 with TRBJ1-1; 8 nucleotides align to TRBD1. CDR3 sequence: CASSLTGVMNTEAFF. CDR3 DNA: TGTGCCAGCAGCTTGACAGGGGTGATGAACACTGAAGCTTTCTTT.